The 24 T cell receptor beta chains in this list originate from one sample, sequenced in a study of T cells in Graves' hyperthyroidism and ophthalmopathy. RNA transcripts were the template for amplifying TCR beta CDR3 regions. The HTBI primer set was used in a first-round RT-PCR of the TCR CDR3. A single record per CDR3 protein comes from TCRdb applying MiXCR to the multiplex PCR reads. Of about 400,000 distinct CDR3 sequences in the sample, 15% to 18% were seen once. The sample consisted of blood. These receptors all come from a woman under 30 with Graves' hyperthyroidism that later progressed to Graves' ophthalmopathy.

This clonotype was detected ten times or more. The chain couples TRBV11-2 to TRBJ2-5; weak D call: TRBD2 (5 bases). The CDR3 runs 14 residues. The germline V and J ends were trimmed by 1 base and 5 bases, with 11 bases remaining between them. CDR1 SGHAT and CDR2 FQNNGV come from the germline V gene. As DNA, the CDR3 is TGTGCCAGCAGCTTAGGGCCCCCGGGGGAGACCCAGTACTTC. The encoded protein is CASSLGPPGETQYF. Based on the CDR3 plus reference TRBV11-2 and TRBJ2-5, the full variable domain is EAGVAQSPRYKIIEKRQSVAFWCNPISGHATLYWYQQILGQGPKLLIQFQNNGVVDDSQLPKDRFSAERLKGVDSTLKIQPAKLEDSAVYLCASSLGPPGETQYFGPGTRLLVL.

The rearrangement links TRBV7-8 to TRBJ1-1; D perhaps matches TRBD1 (6 bases). Germline CDR1 reads SGHVS; CDR2 reads FQNEAQ. This CDR3 has 14 amino acids. V lost 1 base, J lost 7 bases, and 13 bases lay in between. CDR3 coding DNA: TGTGCCAGCAGCTTAGATGGGGGGCAGGGTGAAGCTTTCTTT. Encoded protein: CASSLDGGQGEAFF.

J is TRBJ2-7 and V is TRBV4-1; a weak D match, TRBD1 (6 bases). V lost 1 base to trimming and J lost 6 bases, with 10 bases between them. Germline CDR1 and CDR2: MGHRA and YSYEKL. The CDR3 consists of 13 residues. Written as DNA, the CDR3 is TGCGCCAGCAGCCAAGGAGGGGGATCCGAGCAGTACTTC. Translated, it gives CASSQGGGSEQYF.

This clonotype was counted many times. V usage is TRBV27 and J usage is TRBJ2-1, with 10 bases aligning to TRBD2. CDR1 MNHEY and CDR2 SMNVEV come from the germline V gene (reference sequence). The CDR3 covers 16 residues. V shed 5 bases, J shed 1 base, and the junction held 5 bases outside the gene matches. Here the CDR3 reads CASSPTLAGSYNEQFF. DNA for the CDR3: TGTGCCAGCAGTCCCACACTAGCGGGGTCCTACAATGAGCAGTTCTTC.

The rearrangement joins TRBV28 to TRBJ2-7, with unresolved D. Germline assignment: CDR1 MDHEN and CDR2 SYDVKM. Trimming cost V 1 base and J 6 bases, with 13 bases left between them. The CDR3 contains 14 residues. The CDR3 DNA reads as TGTGCCAGCAGTTTATCGGGCGACTTGGCCGAGCAGTACTTC. Its protein is CASSLSGDLAEQYF. The whole variable domain, filled in from reference TRBV28 and TRBJ2-7, reads DVKVTQSSRYLVKRTGEKVFLECVQDMDHENMFWYRQDPGLGLRLIYFSYDVKMKEKGDIPEGYSVSREKKERFSLILESASTNQTSMYLCASSLSGDLAEQYFGPGTRLTVT.

This clonotype came up a few times. This sequence joins TRBV3-1 and TRBJ2-7; D is uncertain. The germline gives CDR1 LGHDT, CDR2 YNNKEL (reference sequence). The V and J ends lost 7 bases and 4 bases respectively, with 8 bases between them. The CDR3 extends over 11 amino acids. The CDR3, as DNA: TGTGCCAGCAAAAGGTATTACGAGCAGTACTTC. It translates to CASKRYYEQYF.

Ten or more counts support this clonotype. Here the CDR3 reads CASSRDSLGTAPFSGYTF. The CDR3 bases are TGTGCCAGCAGTCGAGACTCATTAGGGACAGCGCCCTTCAGCGGCTACACCTTC. The chain uses TRBV7-9 and TRBJ1-2; TRBD1 aligns across 7 bases. The germline CDR1 and CDR2 sequences are SEHNR and FQNEAQ (reference sequence). The V segment lost 6 bases and the J segment 8 bases; nucleotides outside the gene matches: 24. The CDR3 runs to 18 residues.

This clonotype appeared a few times. V gene TRBV27 combines with J gene TRBJ1-5, with D tentatively TRBD1 (6 bases). This CDR3 has 13 residues. Trimming took off 8 bases at V and 7 bases at J, with 15 bases between the two ends. Germline V lookup: CDR1 MNHEY, CDR2 SMNVEV (reference sequence). This chain's CDR3 is CASWGRGGQPQHF. In DNA, the CDR3 is TGTGCCAGCTGGGGGAGGGGGGGACAGCCCCAGCATTTT.

This clonotype showed up many times. The chain is built from TRBV7-9 and TRBJ2-1; D is ambiguous. This CDR3 is built from 12 residues. V was pared by 3 bases and J by 6 bases, with 6 bases between. CDR1 is SEHNR and CDR2 is FQNEAQ in the germline V gene (reference sequence). The CDR3 DNA is TGTGCCAGCAGCTTTGAACGCAATGAGCAGTTCTTC. The encoded protein is CASSFERNEQFF. Full variable domain (rest looked up from reference TRBV7-9 and TRBJ2-1): DTGVSQNPRHKITKRGQNVTFRCDPISEHNRLYWYRQTLGQGPEFLTYFQNEAQLEKSRLLSDRFSAERPKGSFSTLEIQRTEQGDSAMYLCASSFERNEQFFGPGTRLTVL.

This clonotype was counted many times. The rearrangement links TRBV20-1 to TRBJ2-5; D not certain. The germline V gene encodes CDR1 DFQATT and CDR2 SNEGSKA (reference sequence). The length of the CDR3 is 12 residues. The V gene lost 6 bases and the J gene lost 5 bases, with 13 bases spanning the gap. This CDR3 is CSALSMVETQYF. The CDR3 DNA follows: TGCAGTGCCCTGAGTATGGTGGAGACCCAGTACTTC.

This clonotype occurred a few times. The gene calls are TRBV10-3 and TRBJ2-1; tentative D call: TRBD1 (5 bases). V was trimmed by 3 bases and J by 1 base, leaving 10 bases between them. This CDR3 has 15 amino acids. The germline V gene has CDR1 ENHRY and CDR2 SYGVKD. The CDR3 region has the DNA TGTGCCATCAGTGATGGGGCAGGTTCCTACAATGAGCAGTTCTTC. As protein: CAISDGAGSYNEQFF.

The CDR3 sequence is CASSSLDGGYTF. CDR3 coding DNA: TGTGCCAGCAGTTCCCTCGACGGCGGCTACACCTTC. The V and J genes are TRBV28 and TRBJ1-2, with D hard to call. CDR3 length: 12 amino acids. The germline CDR1 and CDR2 sequences are MDHEN and SYDVKM. Trimming took off 4 bases at V and 8 bases at J, with 11 bases between the two ends.

This clonotype was detected only a few times. The chain recombines TRBV28 with TRBJ2-7, with D unresolved. Between the trimmed V and J ends, which lost 1 base and 1 base, there was a span of 5 bases. Germline loops: CDR1 MDHEN, CDR2 SYDVKM. This CDR3 contains 13 residues. CDR3 sequence reads: CASSLSKSYEQYF. The CDR3 bases are TGTGCCAGCAGTTTATCGAAATCCTACGAGCAGTACTTC.

The chain combines TRBV7-9 with TRBJ2-7, with no clear D. Per germline, CDR1 SEHNR and CDR2 FQNEAQ (reference sequence). The CDR3 is 14 residues long. With 2 bases removed from V and 2 bases from J, the gap between germline ends came to 10 bases. This CDR3 reads CASSLTTTTYEQYF. The DNA of the CDR3 is TGTGCCAGCAGCTTAACTACTACCACCTACGAGCAGTACTTC.

This clonotype has a count of ten or more. This rearrangement joins TRBV28 to TRBJ2-1, with 8 bases fitting TRBD2. Germline CDR1 reads MDHEN; CDR2 reads SYDVKM. This CDR3 is built from 17 residues. V lost 5 bases, J lost 4 bases, and 13 bases stayed unmatched. DNA of the CDR3: TGTGCCAGCAGTCCCCGGGGGGCGGGAGGTTTGTACAATGAGCAGTTCTTC. This codes for CASSPRGAGGLYNEQFF. Drawing the rest from reference TRBV28 and TRBJ2-1, the complete variable domain is DVKVTQSSRYLVKRTGEKVFLECVQDMDHENMFWYRQDPGLGLRLIYFSYDVKMKEKGDIPEGYSVSREKKERFSLILESASTNQTSMYLCASSPRGAGGLYNEQFFGPGTRLTVL.

This chain joins TRBV6-2 or TRBV6-3 and TRBJ2-1; D perhaps matches TRBD1 (6 bases). The V gene's germline CDR1 is MNHEY and CDR2 SVGEGT. The CDR3 extends over 13 amino acids. Trimming removed 6 bases at V and 3 bases at J, with 9 bases between. The CDR3, as DNA: TGTGCCAGCAGCGACAGGTACTACAATGAGCAGTTCTTC. Protein product: CASSDRYYNEQFF.

This chain connects TRBV3-1 to TRBJ1-2, with D unclear. Trimming cost V 2 bases and J 2 bases, with 21 bases left between them. The CDR3 is made up of 18 amino acids. The germline V gene encodes CDR1 LGHDT and CDR2 YNNKEL (reference sequence). In DNA, the CDR3 is TGTGCCAGCAGCCAATTTACCGGGTCTCTGGTTAGGAACTATGGCTACACCTTC. Protein sequence: CASSQFTGSLVRNYGYTF.

The chain uses TRBV14 and TRBJ2-3; 7 nucleotides align to TRBD1. In germline, CDR1 is SGHDN, CDR2 FVKESK. The CDR3 contains 16 residues. Trimming took 0 bases from V and 2 from J; bases not matched to a gene: 5. The CDR3 region has the DNA TGTGCCAGCAGCCAAGAAGGGGGCCGTTTCACAGATACGCAGTATTTT. This codes for CASSQEGGRFTDTQYF.

This clonotype has only a few counts. The germline gene is not matched at one end of the junction; a read error may be the cause. The chain couples TRBV25-1 to TRBJ1-1; D is undetermined. The length of the CDR3 is 15 residues. In germline, CDR1 is MGHDK, CDR2 SYGVNS. The CDR3 sequence: CASSGYGLANTEAFF. The CDR3 nucleotides read TGTGCCAGCAGTGGGTACGGACTGGCGAACACTGAAGCCTTCTTT.

This clonotype was observed many times. The V and J genes are TRBV29-1 and TRBJ2-5; TRBD2 agrees at 10 bases. The CDR3 has 15 amino acids. From germline, CDR1 is SQVTM and CDR2 ANQGSEA. The V and J ends lost 3 bases and 3 bases, in that order; junction bases with no gene match: 7. The CDR3 bases are TGCAGCGTTGACGGCCTAGCGGGAGTGGAAGAGACCCAGTACTTC. Translating it yields CSVDGLAGVEETQYF.

Ten or more counts support this clonotype. This sequence joins TRBV2 and TRBJ2-7; 9 bases line up with TRBD2. The CDR3 runs 15 residues. Unmatched junction bases numbered 8, after V lost 6 bases and J lost 2 bases. The germline V gene encodes CDR1 SNHLY and CDR2 FYNNEI. The CDR3 bases are TGTGCCAGCAGACCCTCTAGCGGGATACCCTACGAGCAGTACTTC. This encodes CASRPSSGIPYEQYF.

This clonotype was observed at least ten times. V usage is TRBV5-1 and J usage is TRBJ2-1, with 10 bases fitting TRBD2. J was trimmed by 6 bases and V by 7 bases; bases with no gene match: 10. Germline-derived CDR1 and CDR2 are SGHRS and YFSETQ. The CDR3 contains 15 residues. The chain's CDR3 is CASRTSGTLLNEQFF. The CDR3 nucleotides are TGCGCCAGCCGCACTAGCGGGACCTTACTCAATGAGCAGTTCTTC.

This clonotype was observed many times. This chain links TRBV6-2 or TRBV6-3 with TRBJ1-1; TRBD1 matches 9 bases. V gave up 4 bases and J gave up 4 bases; unmatched junction bases: 10. The CDR3 is made up of 16 amino acids. In germline, CDR1 is MNHEY, CDR2 SVGEGT. The CDR3 spells CASSLTGGGVFTEAFF. CDR3 sequence (DNA): TGTGCCAGCAGTTTAACAGGGGGCGGCGTCTTCACTGAAGCTTTCTTT.

This clonotype was counted at least ten times. The J gene is TRBJ1-1, the V gene TRBV27; 9 bases map to TRBD1. The CDR3 runs to 13 residues. CDR1 is MNHEY, CDR2 SMNVEV, per germline (reference sequence). Trimming at V came to 6 bases and at J to 6 bases, leaving 5 bases not matched to a gene. CDR3 nucleotide sequence: TGTGCCAGCAGAAGGGACAGGGCGGCTGAAGCTTTCTTT. This translates into CASRRDRAAEAFF.